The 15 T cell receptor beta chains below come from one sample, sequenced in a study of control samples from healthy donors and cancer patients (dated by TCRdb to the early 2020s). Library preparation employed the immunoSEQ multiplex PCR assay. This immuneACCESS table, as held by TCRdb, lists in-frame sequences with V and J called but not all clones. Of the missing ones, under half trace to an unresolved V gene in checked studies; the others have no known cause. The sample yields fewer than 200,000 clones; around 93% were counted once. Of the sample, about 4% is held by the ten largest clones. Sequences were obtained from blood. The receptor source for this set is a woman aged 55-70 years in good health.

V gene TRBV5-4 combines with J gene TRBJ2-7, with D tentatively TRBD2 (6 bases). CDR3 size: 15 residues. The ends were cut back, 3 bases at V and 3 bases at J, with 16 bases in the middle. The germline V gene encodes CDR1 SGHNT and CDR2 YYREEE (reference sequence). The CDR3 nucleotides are TGTGCCAGCAGCTCGCCCCATAGCGGATACTACGAGCAGTACTTC. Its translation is CASSSPHSGYYEQYF.

CDR3 sequence: CASSQAGGTDTQYF. The CDR3 DNA follows: TGTGCCAGCAGCCAGGCCGGGGGCACAGATACGCAGTATTTT. This chain joins TRBV3-1 (or the pseudogene TRBV3-2) and TRBJ2-3; D possibly corresponds to TRBD2 (5 bases). The V gene lost 3 bases and the J gene lost 1 base, with 8 bases spanning the gap. Looked up from germline, CDR1 is LGHDT and CDR2 is YNNKEL (reference sequence). The CDR3 covers 14 residues.

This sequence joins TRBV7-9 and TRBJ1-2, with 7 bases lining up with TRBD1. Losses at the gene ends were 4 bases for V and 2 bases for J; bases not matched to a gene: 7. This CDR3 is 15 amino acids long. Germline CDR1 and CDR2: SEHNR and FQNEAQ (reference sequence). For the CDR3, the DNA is TGTGCCAGCAGCTACACCGACAGGGTAAACTATGGCTACACCTTC. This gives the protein CASSYTDRVNYGYTF. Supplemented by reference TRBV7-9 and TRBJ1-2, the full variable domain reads DTGVSQNPRHKITKRGQNVTFRCDPISEHNRLYWYRQTLGQGPEFLTYFQNEAQLEKSRLLSDRFSAERPKGSFSTLEIQRTEQGDSAMYLCASSYTDRVNYGYTFGSGTRLTVV.

In DNA form, the CDR3 reads TGTGCCAGCAGCAGACAGGGTTTCGCAGATACGCAGTATTTT. Amino acid sequence: CASSRQGFADTQYF. The rearrangement links TRBV27 to TRBJ2-3; 7 bases fit TRBD1. The CDR3 is 14 residues long. With 6 bases clipped from V and 4 bases from J, the junction kept 7 bases outside the gene matches. Germline lookup yields CDR1 MNHEY and CDR2 SMNVEV (reference sequence).

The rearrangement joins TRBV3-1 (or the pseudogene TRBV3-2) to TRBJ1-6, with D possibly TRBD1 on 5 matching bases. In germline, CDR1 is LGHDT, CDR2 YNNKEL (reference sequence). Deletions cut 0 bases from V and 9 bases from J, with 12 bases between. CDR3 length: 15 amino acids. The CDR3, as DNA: TGTGCCAGCAGCCAAGATCATCAGGGTCCTTCACCCCTCCACTTT. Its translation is CASSQDHQGPSPLHF.

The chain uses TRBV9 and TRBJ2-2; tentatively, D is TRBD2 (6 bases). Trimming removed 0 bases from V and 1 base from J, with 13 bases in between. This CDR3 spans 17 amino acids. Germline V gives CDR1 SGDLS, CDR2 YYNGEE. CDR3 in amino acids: CASSVGSGLQNTGELFF. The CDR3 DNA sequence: TGTGCCAGCAGCGTAGGTTCGGGACTCCAGAACACCGGGGAGCTGTTTTTT.

The CDR3 DNA is TGTGCCAGCAGCCCGTATCGACGGGACAGGGGGCAGGATGAGCAGTTCTTC. Translated, it gives CASSPYRRDRGQDEQFF. The V call is TRBV7-9, the J call TRBJ2-1, with 12 bases aligning to TRBD1. The CDR3 loop spans 17 amino acids. Germline lookup yields CDR1 SEHNR and CDR2 FQNEAQ (reference sequence). Trimming at V came to 5 bases and at J to 8 bases, leaving 13 bases not matched to a gene.

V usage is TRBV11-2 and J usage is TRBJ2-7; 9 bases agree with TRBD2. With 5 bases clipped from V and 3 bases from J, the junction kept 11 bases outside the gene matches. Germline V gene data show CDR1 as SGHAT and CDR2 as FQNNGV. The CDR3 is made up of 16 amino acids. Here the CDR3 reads CASSPISRTSDYEQYF. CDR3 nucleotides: TGTGCCAGCAGCCCCATCTCGAGGACTAGCGACTACGAGCAGTACTTC.

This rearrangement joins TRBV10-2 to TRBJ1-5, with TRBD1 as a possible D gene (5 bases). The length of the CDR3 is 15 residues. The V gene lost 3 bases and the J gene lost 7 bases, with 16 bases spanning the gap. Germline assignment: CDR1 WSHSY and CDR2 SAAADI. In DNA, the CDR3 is TGCGCCAGCAGTGATAGGGGAGCAGGGCTCCAGCCCCAGCATTTT. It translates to CASSDRGAGLQPQHF.

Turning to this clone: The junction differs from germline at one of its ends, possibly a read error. The DNA for the CDR3 is TGTGGCAGCAGTCACAGGGATTATAATTCACCCCTCCACTTT. Its protein product is CGSSHRDYNSPLHF. The J gene is TRBJ1-6, the V gene TRBV6-2 or TRBV6-3; the D gene is possibly TRBD1 (6 bases). Germline loops: CDR1 MNHEY, CDR2 SVGEGT. CDR3 length equals 14 residues.

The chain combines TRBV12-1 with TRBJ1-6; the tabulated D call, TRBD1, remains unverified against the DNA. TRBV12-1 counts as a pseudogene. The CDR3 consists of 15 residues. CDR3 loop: CASSFGGRVNSPLHF. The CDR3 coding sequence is TGTGCCAGCAGCTTTGGTGGCAGGGTGAATTCACCCCTCCACTTT.

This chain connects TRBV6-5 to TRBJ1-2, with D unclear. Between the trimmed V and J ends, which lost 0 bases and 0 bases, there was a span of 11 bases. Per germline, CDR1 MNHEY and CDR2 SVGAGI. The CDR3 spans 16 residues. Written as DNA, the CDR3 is TGTGCCAGCAGTTACTCAGGTCTTTCCGCTAACTATGGCTACACCTTC. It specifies CASSYSGLSANYGYTF.

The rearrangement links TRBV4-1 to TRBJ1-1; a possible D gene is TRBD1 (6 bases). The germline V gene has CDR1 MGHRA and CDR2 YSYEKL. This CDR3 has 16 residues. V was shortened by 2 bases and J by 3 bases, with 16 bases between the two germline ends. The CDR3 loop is CASSQSRDIIDTEAFF. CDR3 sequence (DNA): TGCGCCAGCAGCCAAAGTCGGGACATAATAGACACTGAAGCTTTCTTT.

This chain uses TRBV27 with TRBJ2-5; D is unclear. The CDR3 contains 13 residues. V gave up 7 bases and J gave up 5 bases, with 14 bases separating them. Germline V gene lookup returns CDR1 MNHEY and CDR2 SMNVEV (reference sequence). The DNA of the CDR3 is TGTGCCAGCATGAGAGACCTCGGGGAGACCCAGTACTTC. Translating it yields CASMRDLGETQYF.

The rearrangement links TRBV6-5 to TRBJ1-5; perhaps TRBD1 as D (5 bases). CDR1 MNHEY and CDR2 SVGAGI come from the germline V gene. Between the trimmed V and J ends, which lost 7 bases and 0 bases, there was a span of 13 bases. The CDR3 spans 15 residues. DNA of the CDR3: TGTGCCAGCAAACAGGCCATCTATAGCAATCAGCCCCAGCATTTT. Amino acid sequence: CASKQAIYSNQPQHF.